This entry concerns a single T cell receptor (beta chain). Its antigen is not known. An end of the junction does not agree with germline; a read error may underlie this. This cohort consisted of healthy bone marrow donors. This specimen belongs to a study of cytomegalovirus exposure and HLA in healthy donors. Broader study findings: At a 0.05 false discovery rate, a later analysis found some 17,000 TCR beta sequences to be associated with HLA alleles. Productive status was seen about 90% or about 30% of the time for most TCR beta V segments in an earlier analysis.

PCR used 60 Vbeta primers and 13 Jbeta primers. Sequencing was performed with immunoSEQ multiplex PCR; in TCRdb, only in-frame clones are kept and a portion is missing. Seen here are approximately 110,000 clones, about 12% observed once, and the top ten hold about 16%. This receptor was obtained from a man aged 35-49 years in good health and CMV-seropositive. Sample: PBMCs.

DNA of the CDR3: TGTGTCTGGAGTGTTGGCAGGGGGAAAAGCGGCTACACCTTC. Its protein product is CVWSVGRGKSGYTF. The V call is TRBV30, the J call TRBJ1-2, with 7 bases that match TRBD1. Germline CDR1 and CDR2: GTSNPN and SVGIG (reference sequence). The CDR3 is made up of 14 amino acids.